These T cell receptor beta chains were read from a single sample in a study of cytomegalovirus exposure and HLA in healthy donors. Some clones are missing from TCRdb's copy, which holds only in-frame ones; the method was immunoSEQ multiplex PCR. The sample consists of 300,000 to 450,000 clones, approximately 90% of them appearing once. The sequencing sample was made of PBMCs. The source is a woman between 18 and 29 years old in good health and CMV-seronegative. The CDR3 runs from the conserved cysteine through the conserved F or W. Each record gives: clone size, J gene, V gene, CDR3 length, D gene, CDR3 protein, CDR3 DNA. The D gene is left open where the match is weak. Clone sizes are given selectively: once, few, many, or a class where the clone is expanded.

>NA|TRBJ2-6|TRBV7-8|15|NA
CAGGDSHSGANVLTF
TGTGCCGGAGGGGACAGTCACTCTGGGGCCAACGTCCTGACTTTC
>NA|TRBJ1-1|TRBV11-2|11|NA
CASSLFTEAFF
TGTGCCAGCAGCCTATTCACTGAAGCTTTCTTT
>NA|TRBJ2-2|TRBV6-5|14|NA
CASLPPGLPGELFF
TGTGCCAGCCTACCCCCAGGGTTGCCCGGGGAGCTGTTTTTT
>NA|TRBJ2-3|TRBV15|17|NA
CATSRFSSSEITDTQYF
TGTGCCACCAGCAGGTTTTCCTCCTCCGAGATCACAGATACGCAGTATTTT
>NA|TRBJ1-1|TRBV5-1|13|NA
CASSNPGETEAFF
TGCGCCAGCAGCAACCCAGGGGAAACTGAAGCTTTCTTT
>NA|TRBJ2-4|TRBV27|15|TRBD2
CASKGGGGAKNIQYF
TGTGCCAGCAAGGGCGGGGGGGGAGCCAAAAACATTCAGTACTTC
>NA|TRBJ2-5|TRBV4-1|15|NA
CASSQASGRQETQYF
TGCGCCAGCAGCCAAGCAAGCGGCCGCCAAGAGACCCAGTACTTC
>NA|TRBJ2-7|TRBV6-6|15|TRBD1
CASSYETGASYEQYF
TGTGCCAGCAGTTACGAGACAGGGGCCTCCTACGAGCAGTACTTC
>once|TRBJ1-1|TRBV4-2|15|NA
CASSQDPGVNTEAFF
TGTGCCAGCAGCCAAGATCCAGGGGTGAACACTGAAGCTTTCTTT
>NA|TRBJ1-1|TRBV7-2|13|NA
CASSPLGLTEAFF
TGTGCCAGCAGCCCCTTAGGACTTACTGAAGCTTTCTTT
>NA|TRBJ2-5|TRBV6-5|16|NA
CASSYSGGSKGETQYF
TGTGCCAGCAGTTACTCGGGGGGATCCAAGGGAGAGACCCAGTACTTC
>NA|TRBJ2-5|TRBV7-2|13|TRBD1
CASSLGRGETQYF
TGTGCCAGCAGCTTAGGCAGGGGGGAGACCCAGTACTTC
>NA|TRBJ2-7|TRBV5-1|15|NA
CASSSGAGVVYEQYF
TGCGCCAGCTCGTCCGGAGCGGGTGTCGTCTACGAGCAGTACTTC
>NA|TRBJ1-4|TRBV28|17|TRBD1
CATLPRQGRGVVEKLFF
TGTGCCACCCTACCTCGACAGGGAAGGGGGGTAGTGGAAAAACTGTTTTTT
>NA|TRBJ2-3|TRBV2|14|NA
CASGDSASTDTQYF
TGTGCCAGCGGAGACTCCGCAAGCACAGATACGCAGTATTTT
>NA|TRBJ2-1|TRBV10-3|15|NA
CAISERGASYNEQFF
TGTGCCATCAGTGAACGGGGGGCTTCCTACAATGAGCAGTTCTTC
>once|TRBJ1-1|TRBV28|13|NA
CASREGGNTEAFF
TGTGCCAGCAGGGAGGGAGGGAACACTGAAGCTTTCTTT
>NA|TRBJ2-7|TRBV5-1|14|NA
CASSVMRELNEQYF
TGCGCCAGCAGCGTGATGAGGGAGTTGAACGAGCAGTACTTC
>NA|TRBJ2-1|TRBV2|15|TRBD2
CASSYTPGLANEQFF
TGTGCCAGCAGCTATACTCCGGGACTAGCTAATGAGCAGTTCTTC
>NA|TRBJ2-2|TRBV4-1|15|NA
CASSQKGGNTGELFF
TGCGCCAGCAGCCAAAAAGGAGGTAACACCGGGGAGCTGTTTTTT
>NA|TRBJ2-7|TRBV28|14|TRBD1
CASSLDRDGYEQYF
TGTGCCAGCAGTTTGGACAGGGACGGCTACGAGCAGTACTTC
>once|TRBJ2-2|TRBV5-6|17|TRBD2
CASSTTSGGPNTGELFF
TGTGCCAGCAGCACGACTAGCGGGGGACCCAACACCGGGGAGCTGTTTTTT
>once|TRBJ1-3|TRBV29-1|13|NA
CSVMGTQGNTIYF
TGCAGCGTGATGGGGACACAGGGAAACACCATATATTTT
>NA|TRBJ2-1|TRBV30|13|TRBD2
CAWSGAGGNEQFF
TGTGCCTGGAGTGGAGCGGGGGGCAATGAGCAGTTCTTC
>NA|TRBJ2-7|TRBV6-1|14|TRBD1
CASSATGYLHEQYF
TGTGCCAGCAGTGCGACAGGGTATCTCCACGAGCAGTACTTC
>NA|TRBJ2-5|TRBV6-5|13|TRBD2
CASSLADQETQYF
TGTGCCAGCAGTCTAGCGGACCAAGAGACCCAGTACTTC
>NA|TRBJ2-3|TRBV5-4|15|TRBD1
CASSFTGGVEDTQYF
TGTGCCAGCAGCTTCACAGGGGGCGTAGAGGATACGCAGTATTTT
>NA|TRBJ2-7|TRBV4-1|17|TRBD2
CASSLAPGGGISYEQYF
TGCGCCAGCAGCCTAGCTCCCGGCGGGGGGATCTCCTACGAGCAGTACTTC
>NA|TRBJ1-6|TRBV2|17|NA
CASSEFGDSSYNSPLHF
TGTGCCAGCAGTGAATTCGGTGACAGCTCCTATAATTCACCCCTCCACTTT
>few|TRBJ1-5|TRBV27|14|NA
CASSLLGPNQPQHF
TGTGCCAGCAGTTTATTGGGGCCGAATCAGCCCCAGCATTTT
>NA|TRBJ2-5|TRBV27|13|TRBD1
CASSSTGAETQYF
TGTGCCAGCAGTTCGACAGGGGCAGAGACCCAGTACTTC
>NA|TRBJ2-7|TRBV29-1|16|TRBD2
CSVVIMSGGPPYEQYF
TGCAGCGTTGTAATAATGAGCGGGGGTCCCCCCTACGAGCAGTACTTC
>NA|TRBJ2-5|TRBV19|14|NA
CASSIRRGQETQYF
TGTGCCAGTAGTATACGGCGGGGCCAAGAGACCCAGTACTTC
>NA|TRBJ2-3|TRBV29-1|14|NA
CSAAGAWASDTQYF
TGCAGCGCCGCAGGGGCCTGGGCTTCCGATACGCAGTATTTT
>NA|TRBJ1-6|TRBV19|16|NA
CASSMQRGILNSPLHF
TGTGCCAGTAGTATGCAGCGGGGCATTCTTAATTCACCCCTCCACTTT
>NA|TRBJ2-4|TRBV7-9|16|TRBD2
CASSRSTSGRASDQYF
TGTGCCAGCAGCCGCTCTACTAGCGGGAGGGCCTCGGATCAGTACTTC
>NA|TRBJ2-5|TRBV28|15|NA
CASSPHTGDRETQYF
TGTGCCAGCAGCCCGCATACCGGGGATCGAGAGACCCAGTACTTC
>NA|TRBJ2-7|TRBV6-5|14|NA
CASSYRGGAYEQYF
TGTGCCAGCAGTTACAGAGGAGGGGCCTACGAGCAGTACTTC
>NA|TRBJ2-5|TRBV2|15|NA
CASTSGQHRRETQYF
TGTGCCAGCACGTCCGGACAACATCGTCGGGAGACCCAGTACTTC
>NA|TRBJ2-7|TRBV5-1|14|NA
CASSRGQQTYEQYF
TGCGCCAGCAGCCGAGGACAGCAAACCTACGAGCAGTACTTC
>NA|TRBJ1-2|TRBV5-6|14|TRBD1
CASSLGDRVNGYTF
TGTGCCAGCAGCTTGGGGGACAGGGTCAATGGCTACACCTTC
>NA|TRBJ1-1|TRBV5-4|14|NA
CASSFPRTNTEAFF
TGTGCCAGCAGCTTTCCCAGGACAAACACTGAAGCTTTCTTT
>NA|TRBJ2-7|TRBV10-2|18|TRBD1
CASSRDRAGRWATYEQYF
TGCGCCAGCAGTAGGGACAGGGCGGGTCGTTGGGCCACCTACGAGCAGTACTTC
>NA|TRBJ1-2|TRBV28|13|TRBD1
CASLSGTAYGYTF
TGTGCCAGCCTGAGTGGGACAGCCTATGGCTACACCTTC
>NA|TRBJ1-4|TRBV6-5|15|NA
CASSYHNRAREKLFF
TGTGCCAGCAGTTACCACAACAGGGCTCGGGAAAAACTGTTTTTT
>NA|TRBJ1-5|TRBV19|15|NA
CASTTGTGSNQPQHF
TGTGCCAGTACAACAGGGACGGGAAGCAATCAGCCCCAGCATTTT
>NA|TRBJ1-3|TRBV2|14|TRBD1
CASSEDRWGNTIYF
TGTGCCAGCAGTGAGGACAGGTGGGGAAACACCATATATTTT
>once|TRBJ2-3|TRBV29-1|13|NA
CSVDWGSTDTQYF
TGCAGCGTTGATTGGGGCAGCACAGATACGCAGTATTTT
>NA|TRBJ1-1|TRBV7-9|14|NA
CASSPTGPYTEAFF
TGTGCCAGCAGCCCCACGGGTCCCTACACTGAAGCTTTCTTT
>NA|TRBJ1-2|TRBV27|14|NA
CASSLGAGSYGYTF
TGTGCCAGCAGTTTAGGAGCCGGGTCCTATGGCTACACCTTC
>few|TRBJ1-4|TRBV7-9|10|NA
CASSGEKLFF
TGTGCCAGCTCTGGAGAGAAACTGTTTTTT
>NA|TRBJ2-5|TRBV7-2|15|TRBD1
CASSSQTGGGETQYF
TGTGCCAGCAGCTCCCAGACAGGGGGGGGAGAGACCCAGTACTTC
>NA|TRBJ1-1|TRBV5-1|16|NA
CASRMDTTLLNTEAFF
TGCGCCAGCAGGATGGACACCACTCTATTGAACACTGAAGCTTTCTTT
>NA|TRBJ2-1|TRBV29-1|14|TRBD2
CSVEVGLAANEQFF
TGCAGCGTTGAAGTTGGACTAGCGGCGAATGAGCAGTTCTTC
>NA|TRBJ1-5|TRBV5-1|14|NA
CASSLDGGSQPQHF
TGCGCCAGCAGCTTGGACGGGGGGAGTCAGCCCCAGCATTTT
>NA|TRBJ1-1|TRBV25-1|13|TRBD1
CASSLDRGTEAFF
TGTGCCAGCAGTTTAGACAGGGGCACTGAAGCTTTCTTT